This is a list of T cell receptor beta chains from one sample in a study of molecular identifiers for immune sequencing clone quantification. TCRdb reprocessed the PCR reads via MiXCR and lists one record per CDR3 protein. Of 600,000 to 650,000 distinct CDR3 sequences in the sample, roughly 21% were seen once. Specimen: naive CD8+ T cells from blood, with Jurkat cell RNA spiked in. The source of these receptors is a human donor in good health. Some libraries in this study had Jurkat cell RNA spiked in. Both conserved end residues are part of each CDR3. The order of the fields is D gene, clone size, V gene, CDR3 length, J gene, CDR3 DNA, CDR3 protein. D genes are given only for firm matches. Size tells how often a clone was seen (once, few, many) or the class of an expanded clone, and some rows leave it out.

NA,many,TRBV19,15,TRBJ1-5,TGTGCCAGCAGCATCGGGGGGCTCGGGAATCAGCCCCAGCATTTT,CASSIGGLGNQPQHF
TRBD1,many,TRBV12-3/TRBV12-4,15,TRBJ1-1,TGTGCCAGCAGTTTCCGGACAGGGGTAAACACTGAAGCTTTCTTT,CASSFRTGVNTEAFF
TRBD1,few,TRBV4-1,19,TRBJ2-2,TGCGCCAGCAGCCAATACGGGACAGGGCACTTGGGGAACACCGGGGAGCTGTTTTTT,CASSQYGTGHLGNTGELFF
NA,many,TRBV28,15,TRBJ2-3,TGTGCCAGCAGTCCAGGCGTTCGGAGCACAGATACGCAGTATTTT,CASSPGVRSTDTQYF
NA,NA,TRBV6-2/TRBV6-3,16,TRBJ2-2,TGTGCCAGCAGTTACGTGGGGGTCTCGAACACCGGGGAGCTGTTTTTT,CASSYVGVSNTGELFF
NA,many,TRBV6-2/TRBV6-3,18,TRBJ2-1,TGTGCCAGCAGTTACTCGAAACTGGTCCCTAGCTCCTACAATGAGCAGTTCTTC,CASSYSKLVPSSYNEQFF
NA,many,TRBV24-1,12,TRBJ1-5,TGTGCCACCAGTGATTCGGTGGAGCCCCAGCATTTT,CATSDSVEPQHF
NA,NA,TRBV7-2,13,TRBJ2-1,TGTGCCAGCAGCATGGCCGAGGGCAATGAGCAGTTCTTC,CASSMAEGNEQFF
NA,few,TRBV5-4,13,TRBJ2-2,TGTGCCAGCGGGCCAGGTATTTCCGGGGAGCTGTTTTTT,CASGPGISGELFF
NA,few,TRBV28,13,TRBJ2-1,TGTGCCAGCAGGTGGAGCTCCTACAATGAGCAGTTCTTC,CASRWSSYNEQFF
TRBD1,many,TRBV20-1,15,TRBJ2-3,TGCAGTGCTAGAGCTCCCGGGACAGGCACAGATACGCAGTATTTT,CSARAPGTGTDTQYF
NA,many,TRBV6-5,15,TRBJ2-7,TGTGCCACGCACCCGGGGGCGTGGGTCCGGGACGAGCAGTACTTC,CATHPGAWVRDEQYF
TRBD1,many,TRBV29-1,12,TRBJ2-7,TGCAGCTCCAGGGACAGCTCCTACGAGCAGTACTTC,CSSRDSSYEQYF
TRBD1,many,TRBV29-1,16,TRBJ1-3,TGCAGCGTTGAATACTGGGACAGCAGCTCTGGAAACACCATATATTTT,CSVEYWDSSSGNTIYF
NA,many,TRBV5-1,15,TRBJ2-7,TGCGCCAGCAGCTTAGGAGCACACACTCGCTACGAGCAGTACTTC,CASSLGAHTRYEQYF
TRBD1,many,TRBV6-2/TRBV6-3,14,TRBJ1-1,TGTGCCAGCAGTTTGACAGGGGGCGAGACTGAAGCTTTCTTT,CASSLTGGETEAFF
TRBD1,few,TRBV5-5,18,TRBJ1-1,TGTGCCAGCAGCTTGACCCAACCGGAAGGGGGCGAGAACACTGAAGCTTTCTTT,CASSLTQPEGGENTEAFF
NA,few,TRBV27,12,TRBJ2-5,TGTGCCAGCGGGACTCTCCAAGAGACCCAGTACTTC,CASGTLQETQYF
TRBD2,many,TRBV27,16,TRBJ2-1,TGTGCCAGCAGTTTATCGGTGATAGCGGGGGTGAATGAGCAGTTCTTC,CASSLSVIAGVNEQFF
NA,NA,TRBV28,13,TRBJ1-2,TGTGCCAGCAGTTTAATGGGGGCGCAAGGCTACACCTTC,CASSLMGAQGYTF
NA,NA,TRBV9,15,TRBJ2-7,TGTGCCAGCAGCGTAGGTGGGACATCGGTCTACGAGCAGTACTTC,CASSVGGTSVYEQYF
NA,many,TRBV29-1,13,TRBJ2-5,TGCAGCGTTGGCAGGGAGTTTCAAGAGACCCAGTACTTC,CSVGREFQETQYF
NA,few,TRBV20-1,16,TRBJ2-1,TGCAGTGCTAGAGATCTTTCCGGAAGCTCCTACAATGAGCAGTTCTTC,CSARDLSGSSYNEQFF
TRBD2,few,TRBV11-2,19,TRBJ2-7,TGTGCCAGCAGCTCCAACCGCCGTGAGACTAGCGGGAGGGACTACGAGCAGTACTTC,CASSSNRRETSGRDYEQYF
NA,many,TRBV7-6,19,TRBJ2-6,TGTGCCAGCAGCTTAGGAGGGGGGGCTGAATTTGCCGGGGCCAACGTCCTGACTTTC,CASSLGGGAEFAGANVLTF
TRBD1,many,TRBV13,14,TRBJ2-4,TGTGCCAGCAGCATGGACAGGGAATCAAACATTCAGTACTTC,CASSMDRESNIQYF
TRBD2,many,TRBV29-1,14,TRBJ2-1,TGCAGCGTTGATTCCCGGGAGGGTTACAATGAGCAGTTCTTC,CSVDSREGYNEQFF
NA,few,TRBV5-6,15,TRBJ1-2,TGTGCCAGCAGCCCGGGGGGACGTGTAAACTATGGCTACACCTTC,CASSPGGRVNYGYTF
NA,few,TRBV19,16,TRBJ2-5,TGTGCCAGTAGTATAGGACGGCAGGGTGGGTTGGAGACCCAGTACTTC,CASSIGRQGGLETQYF
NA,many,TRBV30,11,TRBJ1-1,TGTGCCTGGAGAGGGCAGAGTGAAGCTTTCTTT,CAWRGQSEAFF
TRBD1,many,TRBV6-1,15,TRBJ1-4,TGTGCCAGCAGTAGGACAGGGGGCACTAATGAAAAACTGTTTTTT,CASSRTGGTNEKLFF
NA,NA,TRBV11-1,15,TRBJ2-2,TGTGCCAGCAGCTTTACGGGAGCGGGCACCGGGGAGCTGTTTTTT,CASSFTGAGTGELFF
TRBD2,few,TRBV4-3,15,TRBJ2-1,TGCGCCAGCAGCCAGACTAGCATTTCCCCCAATGAGCAGTTCTTC,CASSQTSISPNEQFF
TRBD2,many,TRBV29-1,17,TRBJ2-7,TGCAGCGTTCGGGGTGAACCGGGACTAGCGGGACCTACGGGGCAGTACTTC,CSVRGEPGLAGPTGQYF
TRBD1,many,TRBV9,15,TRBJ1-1,TGTGCCAGCAGCGAAGGACAGGGGGTGAACACTGAAGCTTTCTTT,CASSEGQGVNTEAFF
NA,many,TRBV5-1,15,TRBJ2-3,TGCGCCAGCAGCTCATTGACAATTTCGACAGATACGCAGTATTTT,CASSSLTISTDTQYF
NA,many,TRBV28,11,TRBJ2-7,TGTGCCAGCAGTGGGGGCTACGAGCAGTACTTC,CASSGGYEQYF
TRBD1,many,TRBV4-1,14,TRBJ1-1,TGCGCCAGCAGCCCCGGACAGGGGACCACTGAAGCTTTCTTT,CASSPGQGTTEAFF
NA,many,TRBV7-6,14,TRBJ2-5,TGTGCCAGCAGCGATCCGGGACGGCAAGAGACCCAGTACTTC,CASSDPGRQETQYF
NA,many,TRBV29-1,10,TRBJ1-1,TGCAGCGCTGACAAAGATGAAGCTTTCTTT,CSADKDEAFF
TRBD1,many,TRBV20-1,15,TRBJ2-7,TGCAGTGCTAGAGAGCTGGGACAGGGAGGGTACGAGCAGTACTTC,CSARELGQGGYEQYF
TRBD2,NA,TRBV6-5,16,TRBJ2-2,TGTGCCAGCAATACTCGACTAGCGGCGAACACCGGGGAGCTGTTTTTT,CASNTRLAANTGELFF
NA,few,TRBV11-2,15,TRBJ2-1,TGTGCCAGCAGCCTCGTCGCGGGGGCGGGAAATGAGCAGTTCTTC,CASSLVAGAGNEQFF
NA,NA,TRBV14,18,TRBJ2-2,TGTGCCAGCAGCCAATTTACCCAGGGGAGATGGGCTGGCGGGGAGCTGTTTTTT,CASSQFTQGRWAGGELFF
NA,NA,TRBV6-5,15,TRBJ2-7,TGTGCCAGCAGTTACGTTTCCAGCGGTCCATACGAGCAGTACTTC,CASSYVSSGPYEQYF
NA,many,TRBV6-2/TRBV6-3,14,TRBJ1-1,TGTGCCAGCAGACTAAGGACAGAGAACACTGAAGCTTTCTTT,CASRLRTENTEAFF
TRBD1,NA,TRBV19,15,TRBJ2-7,TGTGCCAGTAGTATAGGGTTGGGACAGGGGCACGAGCAGTACTTC,CASSIGLGQGHEQYF
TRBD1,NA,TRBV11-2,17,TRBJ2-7,TGTGCCAGCAGCCCGGGGCGCGGACAGGTTGGCTCCTACGAGCAGTACTTC,CASSPGRGQVGSYEQYF